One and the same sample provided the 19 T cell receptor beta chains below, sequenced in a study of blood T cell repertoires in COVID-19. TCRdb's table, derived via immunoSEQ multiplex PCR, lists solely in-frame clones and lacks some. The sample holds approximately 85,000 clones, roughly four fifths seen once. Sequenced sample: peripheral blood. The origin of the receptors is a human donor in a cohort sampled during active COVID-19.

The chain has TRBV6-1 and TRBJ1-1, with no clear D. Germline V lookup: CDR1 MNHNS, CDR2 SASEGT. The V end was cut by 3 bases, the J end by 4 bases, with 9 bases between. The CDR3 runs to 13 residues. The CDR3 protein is CASSDGILTEAFF. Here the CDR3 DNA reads TGTGCCAGCAGTGACGGGATACTCACTGAAGCTTTCTTT.

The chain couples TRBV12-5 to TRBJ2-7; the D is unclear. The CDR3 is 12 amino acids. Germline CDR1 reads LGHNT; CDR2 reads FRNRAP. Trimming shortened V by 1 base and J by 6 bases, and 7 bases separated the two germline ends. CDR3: CASGLDAGEQYF. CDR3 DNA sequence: TGTGCTAGTGGTTTGGACGCCGGCGAGCAGTACTTC.

The CDR3 sequence is CASIRTGFEKLFF. For the CDR3, the DNA is TGTGCCAGCATAAGGACAGGGTTTGAAAAACTGTTTTTT. The chain recombines TRBV2 with TRBJ1-4; 8 bases line up with TRBD1. CDR3 length: 13 residues. Germline V gene sequence: CDR1 SNHLY, CDR2 FYNNEI. J gave up 7 bases and V 7 bases, and 5 bases lay outside the gene matches. Full variable domain (remainder filled in from reference TRBV2 and TRBJ1-4): EPEVTQTPSHQVTQMGQEVILRCVPISNHLYFYWYRQILGQKVEFLVSFYNNEISEKSEIFDDQFSVERPDGSNFTLKIRSTKLEDSAMYFCASIRTGFEKLFFGSGTQLSVL.

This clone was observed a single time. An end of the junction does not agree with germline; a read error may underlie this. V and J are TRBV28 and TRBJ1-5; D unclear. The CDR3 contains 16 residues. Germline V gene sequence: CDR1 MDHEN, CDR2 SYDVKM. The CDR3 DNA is TGTGCCACCAAGCCTGGCAGTCGAAATAGCAATCGGCCCCAGCATTTT. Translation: CATKPGSRNSNRPQHF.

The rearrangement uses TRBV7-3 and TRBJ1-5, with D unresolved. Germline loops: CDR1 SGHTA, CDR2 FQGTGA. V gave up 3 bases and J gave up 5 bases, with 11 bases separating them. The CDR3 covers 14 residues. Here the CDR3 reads CASSLKREDQPQHF. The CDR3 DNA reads TGTGCCAGCAGCTTGAAAAGGGAGGATCAGCCCCAGCATTTT.

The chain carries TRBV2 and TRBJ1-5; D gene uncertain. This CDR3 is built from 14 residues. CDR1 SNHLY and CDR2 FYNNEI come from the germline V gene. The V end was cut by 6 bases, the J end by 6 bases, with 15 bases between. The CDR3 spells CASRLGLYGQPQHF. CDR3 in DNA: TGTGCCAGCAGGCTAGGACTATATGGTCAGCCCCAGCATTTT. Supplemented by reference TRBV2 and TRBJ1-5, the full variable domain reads EPEVTQTPSHQVTQMGQEVILRCVPISNHLYFYWYRQILGQKVEFLVSFYNNEISEKSEIFDDQFSVERPDGSNFTLKIRSTKLEDSAMYFCASRLGLYGQPQHFGDGTRLSIL.

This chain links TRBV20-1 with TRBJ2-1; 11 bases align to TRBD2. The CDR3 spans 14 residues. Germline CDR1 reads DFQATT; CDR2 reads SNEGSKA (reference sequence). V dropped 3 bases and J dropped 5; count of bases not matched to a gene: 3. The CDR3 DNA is TGCAGTGCTAGTAGGGGACTAGCGGACAATGAGCAGTTCTTC. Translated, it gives CSASRGLADNEQFF.

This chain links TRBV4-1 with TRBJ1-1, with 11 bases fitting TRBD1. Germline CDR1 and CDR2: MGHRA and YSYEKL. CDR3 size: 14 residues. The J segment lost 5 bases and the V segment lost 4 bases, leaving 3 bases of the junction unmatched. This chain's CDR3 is CASSPGQGGTEAFF. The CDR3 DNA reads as TGCGCCAGCAGCCCGGGACAGGGGGGGACTGAAGCTTTCTTT.

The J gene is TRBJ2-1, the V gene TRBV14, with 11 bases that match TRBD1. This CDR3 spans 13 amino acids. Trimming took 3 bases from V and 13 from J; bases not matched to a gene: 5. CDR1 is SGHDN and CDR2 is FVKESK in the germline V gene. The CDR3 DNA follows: TGTGCCAGCAGCCAGGACAGGGGGCGTTCACAGTTCTTC. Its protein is CASSQDRGRSQFF.

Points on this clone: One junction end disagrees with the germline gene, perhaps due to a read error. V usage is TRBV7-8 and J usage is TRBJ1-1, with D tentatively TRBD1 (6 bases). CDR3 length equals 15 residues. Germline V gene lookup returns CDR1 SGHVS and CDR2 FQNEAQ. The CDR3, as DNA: TGTGCCAGCAACTTAGGGGGAGGGGTAGGAACTGAAGCTTTCTTT. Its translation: CASNLGGGVGTEAFF.

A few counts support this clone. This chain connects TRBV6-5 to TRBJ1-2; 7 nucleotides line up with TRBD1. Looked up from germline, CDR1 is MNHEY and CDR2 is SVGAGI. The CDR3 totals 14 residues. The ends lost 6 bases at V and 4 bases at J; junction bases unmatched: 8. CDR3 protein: CASRRQGRVYGYTF. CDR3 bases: TGTGCCAGCAGACGACAGGGTAGAGTCTATGGCTACACCTTC.

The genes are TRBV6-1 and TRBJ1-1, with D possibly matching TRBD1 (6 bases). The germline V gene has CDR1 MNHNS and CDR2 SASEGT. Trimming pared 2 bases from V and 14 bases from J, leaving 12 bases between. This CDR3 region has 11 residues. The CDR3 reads CASSEYQGRFF. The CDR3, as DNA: TGTGCCAGCAGTGAATATCAGGGGCGGTTCTTT.

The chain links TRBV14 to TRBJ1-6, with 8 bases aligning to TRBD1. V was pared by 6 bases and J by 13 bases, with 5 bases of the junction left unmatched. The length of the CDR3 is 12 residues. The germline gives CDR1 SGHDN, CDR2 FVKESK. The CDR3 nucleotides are TGTGCCAGCAGTTACAGGGGGTGGCCCCTCCACTTT. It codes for CASSYRGWPLHF. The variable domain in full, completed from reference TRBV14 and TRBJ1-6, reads EAGVTQFPSHSVIEKGQTVTLRCDPISGHDNLYWYRRVMGKEIKFLLHFVKESKQDESGMPNNRFLAERTGGTYSTLKVQPAELEDSGVYFCASSYRGWPLHFGNGTRLTVT.

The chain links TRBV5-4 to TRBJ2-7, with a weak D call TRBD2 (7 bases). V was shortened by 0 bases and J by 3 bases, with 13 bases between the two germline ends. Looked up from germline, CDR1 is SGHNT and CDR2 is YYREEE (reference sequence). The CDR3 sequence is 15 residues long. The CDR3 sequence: CASSLGGGQDYEQYF. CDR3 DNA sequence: TGTGCCAGCAGCTTGGGGGGGGGACAAGACTACGAGCAGTACTTC.

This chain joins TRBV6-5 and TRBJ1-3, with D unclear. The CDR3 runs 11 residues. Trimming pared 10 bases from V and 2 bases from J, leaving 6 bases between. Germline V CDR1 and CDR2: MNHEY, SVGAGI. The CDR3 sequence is CAISAGNTIYF. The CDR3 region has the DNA TGTGCCATTTCGGCTGGAAACACCATATATTTT.

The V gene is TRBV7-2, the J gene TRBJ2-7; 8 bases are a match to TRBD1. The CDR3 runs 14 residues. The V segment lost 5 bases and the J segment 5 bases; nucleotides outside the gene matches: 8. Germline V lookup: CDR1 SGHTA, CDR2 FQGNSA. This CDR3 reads CASSEDRVRNEQYF. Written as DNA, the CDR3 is TGTGCCAGCAGCGAGGACAGGGTGAGGAACGAGCAGTACTTC. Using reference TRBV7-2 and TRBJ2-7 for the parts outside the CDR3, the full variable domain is GAGVSQSPSNKVTEKGKDVELRCDPISGHTALYWYRQSLGQGLEFLIYFQGNSAPDKSGLPSDRFSAERTGGSVSTLTIQRTQQEDSAVYLCASSEDRVRNEQYFGPGTRLTVT.

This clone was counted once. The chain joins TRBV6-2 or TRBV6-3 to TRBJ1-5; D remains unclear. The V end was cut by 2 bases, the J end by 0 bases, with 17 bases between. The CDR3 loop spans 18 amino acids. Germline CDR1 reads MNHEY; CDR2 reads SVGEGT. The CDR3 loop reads CASSYPDWLAYSNQPQHF. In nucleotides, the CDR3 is TGTGCCAGCAGTTACCCCGATTGGTTAGCATATAGCAATCAGCCCCAGCATTTT.

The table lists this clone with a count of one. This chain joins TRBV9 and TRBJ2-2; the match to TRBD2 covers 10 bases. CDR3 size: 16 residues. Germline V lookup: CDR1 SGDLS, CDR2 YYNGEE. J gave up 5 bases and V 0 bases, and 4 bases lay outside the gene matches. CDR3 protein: CASSVEASGGTGELFF. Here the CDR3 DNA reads TGTGCCAGCAGCGTAGAGGCTAGCGGGGGTACCGGGGAGCTGTTTTTT.

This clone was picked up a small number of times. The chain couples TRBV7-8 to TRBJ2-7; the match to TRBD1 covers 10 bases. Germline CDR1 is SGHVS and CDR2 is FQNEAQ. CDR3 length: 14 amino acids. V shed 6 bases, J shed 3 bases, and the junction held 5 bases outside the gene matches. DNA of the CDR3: TGTGCCAGCAGTTTGGGACAGGGGATCTACGAGCAGTACTTC. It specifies CASSLGQGIYEQYF.